This T cell receptor beta chain is drawn from a study of regulatory T cells in long-lasting Graves disease. Study overall: The definition of persistent Graves' disease was over 5 years of antithyroid drugs with positive TSH receptor antibodies.

Between the trimmed V and J ends, which lost 0 bases and 1 base, there was a span of 12 bases. The CDR3 extends over 16 amino acids. Germline V gives CDR1 MDHEN, CDR2 SYDVKM. Findings and limits, study-wide: Newly diagnosed patients shared 750 to 1,000 public clonotypes; persistent patients shared some 2,700.

Time point of the sample: persistent/refractory GD, antithyroid drugs over 5 years with positive TRAb. From PBMCs, RNA was extracted and then used to make the TCR library. Arm-PCR of CDR3 regions and iRepertoire HTBI primers were used to build TCR beta libraries. TCRdb processed the multiplex PCR reads anew with MiXCR; each CDR3 protein has one entry. The data show 450,000 or so distinct CDR3 sequences, under 25% seen once. This clonotype was seen ten or more times. Its antigen remains unidentified. The sample here was peripheral blood mononuclear cells (PBMCs), taken when the disease was refractory, from a patient treated with antithyroid drugs. The V call is TRBV28, the J call TRBJ2-5, with a possible D match to TRBD2 (6 bases). The clonotype comes from a female donor with Graves disease. Here the CDR3 DNA reads TGTGCCAGCAGTTTATGGGCGGCGGGAACCCAAGAGACCCAGTACTTC. Translating it yields CASSLWAAGTQETQYF.